Following are 27 T cell receptor beta chains from one sample sequenced in a study of read filtering for tumor transcriptome and immune sequencing. From around 440 ng of RNA, a library with molecular barcoded alpha/delta and beta/gamma adaptors was made. One entry per CDR3 protein, called by TCRdb with MiXCR from the reads. The sample lists 20,000 to 25,000 distinct CDR3 sequences, roughly an eighth occurring once. Sequenced input: a population of CD138-negative cells sorted from bone marrow. These receptors came from a donor aged 40 or over with multiple myeloma.

There are a few counts of this clonotype. V usage is TRBV28 and J usage is TRBJ2-4; D ambiguous. The germline V gene encodes CDR1 MDHEN and CDR2 SYDVKM. V lost 1 base and J lost 0, with 16 bases in between. The CDR3 extends over 18 amino acids. CDR3 in amino acids: CASSLSSGRSLAKNIQYF. CDR3 coding DNA: TGTGCCAGCAGTTTATCTTCCGGCCGTTCGCTAGCCAAAAACATTCAGTACTTC. The entire variable domain, with the rest obtained from reference TRBV28 and TRBJ2-4, is as follows: DVKVTQSSRYLVKRTGEKVFLECVQDMDHENMFWYRQDPGLGLRLIYFSYDVKMKEKGDIPEGYSVSREKKERFSLILESASTNQTSMYLCASSLSSGRSLAKNIQYFGAGTRLSVL.

This clonotype has at least ten counts. The V and J genes are TRBV20-1 and TRBJ2-2, with D perhaps matching TRBD2 (6 bases). CDR3 size: 17 residues. Germline values: CDR1 DFQATT, CDR2 SNEGSKA (reference sequence). V was cut by 1 base and J by 7 bases, with 22 bases left in between. CDR3 residues: CSARGPFSGVKNGELFF. In DNA form, the CDR3 reads TGCAGTGCTAGAGGCCCCTTTTCGGGAGTAAAGAACGGGGAGCTGTTTTTT.

This clonotype was seen ten or more times. The J gene is TRBJ2-7, the V gene TRBV6-2 or TRBV6-3, with 10 bases lining up with TRBD2. With V trimmed by 2 bases and J by 5 bases, 6 bases remained unmatched. The germline V gene encodes CDR1 MNHEY and CDR2 SVGEGT. The CDR3 extends over 15 amino acids. CDR3 nucleotides: TGTGCCAGCAGTTACGGGACTAGCGCCCCCAACGAGCAGTACTTC. Amino acid sequence: CASSYGTSAPNEQYF.

This clonotype was recorded many times. V is TRBV20-1 and J is TRBJ1-5, with 9 positions matching TRBD1. CDR1 DFQATT and CDR2 SNEGSKA come from the germline V gene (reference sequence). V shed 2 bases, J shed 4 bases, and the junction held 6 bases outside the gene matches. The CDR3 covers 15 residues. CDR3 DNA: TGCAGTGCTAGAAAACAGGGGGCTTGGAATCAGCCCCAGCATTTT. It yields the protein CSARKQGAWNQPQHF.

On this clonotype itself: One base away lies a much larger clone, so this may be a sequencing read error. The rearrangement uses TRBV2 and TRBJ2-2, with 7 nucleotides matching TRBD2. CDR1 SNHLY and CDR2 FYNNEI come from the germline V gene. J lost 7 bases, V lost 6 bases, and 5 bases had no gene match. The length of the CDR3 is 13 residues. The CDR3 DNA follows: TGTGCCAGCAGGGAGGGAGGGAGCGGGGAGCTGTTTTTT. It yields the protein CASREGGSGELFF. Complete variable domain (other parts from reference TRBV2 and TRBJ2-2): EPEVTQTPSHQVTQMGQEVILRCVPISNHLYFYWYRQILGQKVEFLVSFYNNEISEKSEIFDDQFSVERPDGSNFTLKIRSTKLEDSAMYFCASREGGSGELFFGEGSRLTVL.

This clonotype was counted many times. The V gene is TRBV5-5, the J gene TRBJ2-4; D gene ambiguous. V lost 3 bases and J lost 2, with 9 bases in between. CDR1 SGHKS and CDR2 YYEKEE come from the germline V gene (reference sequence). The CDR3 extends over 14 amino acids. CDR3 sequence: CASSYGGTKNIQYF. Written as DNA, the CDR3 is TGTGCCAGCAGCTATGGCGGCACCAAAAACATTCAGTACTTC.

This clonotype was observed at least ten times. V usage is TRBV4-1 and J usage is TRBJ2-1, with TRBD2 matching over 15 bases. Per germline, CDR1 MGHRA and CDR2 YSYEKL. There are 18 residues in the CDR3. After removal of 2 bases from V and 8 bases from J, the junction contained 10 bases not matched to a gene. CDR3 in amino acids: CASSQLPWTSGRAHEQFF. Here the CDR3 DNA reads TGCGCCAGCAGCCAACTCCCGTGGACTAGCGGGAGGGCCCATGAGCAGTTCTTC.

This clonotype was detected many times. Likely a read error: the CDR3 ends without its conserved phenylalanine or tryptophan. The chain carries TRBV10-3 and TRBJ2-1; no definite D call. Trimming cost V 10 bases and J 7 bases, with 17 bases left between them. Germline loops: CDR1 ENHRY, CDR2 SYGVKD. There are 13 residues in the CDR3. As DNA, the CDR3 is TGTGCCACCCAGGATCCAATCCGGAATGAGCAGTTCCTC. It encodes CATQDPIRNEQFL.

This clonotype was counted at least ten times. The V gene is TRBV10-3, the J gene TRBJ1-5, with 7 bases lining up with TRBD1. V gave up 2 bases and J gave up 6 bases; unmatched junction bases: 4. The CDR3 contains 14 residues. Germline V gene data show CDR1 as ENHRY and CDR2 as SYGVKD. The DNA for the CDR3 is TGTGCCATCAGTGAGGTAACAGGGGTTCAGCCCCAGCATTTT. Its translation is CAISEVTGVQPQHF.

Note on this clonotype: Since a much larger clone is just one base distant, this may be a read error. The rearrangement uses TRBV5-1 and TRBJ1-1; D is unresolved. CDR1 is SGHRS, CDR2 YFSETQ, per germline. CDR3 length: 13 residues. The chain's CDR3 is CASRYTENTDAFF. DNA for the CDR3: TGCGCCAGCAGGTATACAGAGAACACTGATGCTTTCTTT.

The sample holds many counts of this clonotype. The V and J genes are TRBV20-1 and TRBJ2-1, with 9 bases aligning to TRBD1. After removal of 0 bases from V and 3 bases from J, the junction contained 3 bases not matched to a gene. CDR3 length: 15 residues. Germline V gene sequence: CDR1 DFQATT, CDR2 SNEGSKA (reference sequence). The CDR3 sequence is CSARDGDRVYNEQFF. The CDR3 DNA reads as TGCAGTGCTAGAGATGGGGACAGGGTCTACAATGAGCAGTTCTTC.

This clonotype was seen at least ten times. The V gene is TRBV2, the J gene TRBJ2-7; D perhaps matches TRBD1 (5 bases). This CDR3 region has 15 residues. Germline CDR1 is SNHLY and CDR2 is FYNNEI. Trimming took off 2 bases at V and 1 base at J, with 12 bases between the two ends. The CDR3 loop reads CASSEMTAASYEQYF. The CDR3 DNA follows: TGTGCCAGCAGTGAAATGACAGCTGCGTCCTACGAGCAGTACTTC.

This clonotype has at least ten counts. A far larger clone is one nucleotide away, so this likely arose from a read error. The V call is TRBV7-2, the J call TRBJ2-3; D is possibly TRBD1 (6 bases). Germline V gene data show CDR1 as SGHTA and CDR2 as FQGNSA. Trimming took 4 bases from V and 0 from J, leaving 14 bases between them. The CDR3 covers 16 residues. The CDR3 region is CASSWGEDSSTDTQYF. The CDR3 DNA reads as TGTGCCAGCAGCTGGGGCGAGGACAGCAGCACAGATACGCAGTATTTT.

To note about this clonotype: A far larger clone is just one base off, so this is likely a read error. The genes are TRBV7-9 and TRBJ2-5; 15 bases map to TRBD2. This CDR3 has 18 amino acids. Per the germline V gene, CDR1 is SEHNR and CDR2 is FQNEAQ (reference sequence). The chain's CDR3 is CASNSPGTSGRRTETQHF. For the CDR3, the DNA is TGTGCCAGCAACTCCCCCGGGACTAGCGGGAGGAGGACGGAGACCCAGCACTTC. Looking up the rest from reference TRBV7-9 and TRBJ2-5 gives the full variable domain: DTGVSQNPRHKITKRGQNVTFRCDPISEHNRLYWYRQTLGQGPEFLTYFQNEAQLEKSRLLSDRFSAERPKGSFSTLEIQRTEQGDSAMYLCASNSPGTSGRRTETQHFGPGTRLLVL.

Many counts were recorded for this clonotype. This chain links TRBV29-1 with TRBJ2-3, with unresolved D. Germline CDR1 is SQVTM and CDR2 is ANQGSEA. CDR3 length equals 13 residues. V was trimmed by 1 base and J by 2 bases, leaving 7 bases between them. The CDR3 is CSVEAVNTDTQYF. CDR3 nucleotides: TGCAGCGTTGAAGCGGTTAACACAGATACGCAGTATTTT.

The chain couples TRBV3-1 to TRBJ2-2; D is uncertain. The CDR3 is made up of 14 amino acids. V was trimmed by 0 bases and J by 5 bases, leaving 7 bases between them. Germline V gene data show CDR1 as LGHDT and CDR2 as YNNKEL (reference sequence). CDR3 in amino acids: CASSQEPRTGELFF. In DNA, the CDR3 is TGTGCCAGCAGCCAAGAACCCAGAACCGGGGAGCTGTTTTTT. The whole variable domain, remainder taken from reference TRBV3-1 and TRBJ2-2, is DTAVSQTPKYLVTQMGNDKSIKCEQNLGHDTMYWYKQDSKKFLKIMFSYNNKELIINETVPNRFSPKSPDKAHLNLHINSLELGDSAVYFCASSQEPRTGELFFGEGSRLTVL.

This clonotype was found many times. The J gene is TRBJ1-5, the V gene TRBV10-3; D may be TRBD1 (5 bases). CDR1 is ENHRY and CDR2 is SYGVKD in the germline V gene. The CDR3 sequence is 13 residues long. With 8 bases removed from V and 7 bases from J, the gap between germline ends came to 15 bases. CDR3 sequence reads: CAIGGTDAQPQHF. CDR3 bases: TGTGCCATCGGCGGGACGGACGCACAGCCCCAGCATTTT.

This clonotype has ten or more counts. The chain employs TRBV19 and TRBJ2-3; 7 nucleotides agree with TRBD2. The CDR3 runs to 15 residues. V gave up 2 bases and J gave up 1 base; unmatched junction bases: 3. The V gene's germline CDR1 is LNHDA and CDR2 SQIVND (reference sequence). CDR3 sequence reads: CASSILAAGTDTQYF. DNA of the CDR3: TGTGCCAGTAGTATACTAGCGGCCGGCACAGATACGCAGTATTTT.

As regards this clonotype: A read error may account for a junction end that differs from germline. The J gene is TRBJ2-5, the V gene TRBV7-9; D assignment may be TRBD1 or TRBD2 (5 bases each). The CDR3 has 13 amino acids. CDR1 and CDR2 (germline): SEHNR, FQNEAQ (reference sequence). CDR3 coding DNA: TGTGCCAGCAGGTCCTCTATATGGGGGACCCAGTATTTC. It translates to CASRSSIWGTQYF.

This clonotype was detected many times. This chain joins TRBV20-1 and TRBJ1-5, with TRBD1 as a possible D gene (5 bases). Trimming left V 0 bases short and J 5 bases short, with 14 bases between. Germline V gives CDR1 DFQATT, CDR2 SNEGSKA (reference sequence). The CDR3 has 15 residues. CDR3 sequence (DNA): TGCAGTGCTAGAGAACCCCCCGGGGGGGATCAGCCCCAGCATTTT. Protein product: CSAREPPGGDQPQHF.

There are a few counts of this clonotype. The chain joins TRBV2 to TRBJ1-1; D ambiguous. The CDR3 has 13 residues. Trimming left V 7 bases short and J 0 bases short, with 9 bases between. From germline, CDR1 is SNHLY and CDR2 FYNNEI. The CDR3 DNA reads as TGTGCCAGCACGGATGGAATGAACACTGAAGCTTTCTTT. Amino acids: CASTDGMNTEAFF.

This clonotype was detected many times. The chain joins TRBV6-2 or TRBV6-3 to TRBJ2-3; weak D call: TRBD1 (5 bases). Germline CDR1 is MNHEY and CDR2 is SVGEGT. V lost 8 bases and J lost 2, with 11 bases in between. The length of the CDR3 is 13 residues. This CDR3 reads CASLPDNTDTQYF. CDR3 nucleotides: TGTGCCAGCCTGCCGGACAACACAGATACGCAGTATTTT.

The sample holds many counts of this clonotype. The chain joins TRBV19 to TRBJ2-1; 7 positions agree with TRBD1. Trimming at V came to 3 bases and at J to 10 bases, leaving 6 bases not matched to a gene. Germline loops: CDR1 LNHDA, CDR2 SQIVND (reference sequence). The CDR3 extends over 13 amino acids. This chain's CDR3 is CASSIDRAGEQFF. DNA of the CDR3: TGTGCCAGTAGTATTGACAGGGCAGGGGAGCAGTTCTTC.

This clonotype came up a few times. The chain has TRBV20-1 and TRBJ2-2, with 11 bases identical to TRBD2. Trimming took 6 bases from V and 1 from J; bases not matched to a gene: 1. Germline CDR1 is DFQATT and CDR2 is SNEGSKA (reference sequence). The CDR3 spans 14 residues. CDR3 sequence reads: CSAGTSGNTGELFF. The CDR3 DNA reads TGCAGTGCGGGGACTAGCGGGAACACCGGGGAGCTGTTTTTT.

This clonotype has at least ten counts. This chain uses TRBV5-1 with TRBJ2-5, with a weak D call TRBD1 (6 bases). Germline V lookup: CDR1 SGHRS, CDR2 YFSETQ. V gave up 5 bases and J gave up 5 bases, with 22 bases separating them. CDR3 length: 16 amino acids. CDR3 region: CASRPTSTGAGETQYF. CDR3 DNA: TGCGCCAGCAGGCCAACCTCGACAGGCGCCGGCGAGACCCAGTACTTC.

This clonotype was detected a few times. This may stem from a read error, because a much larger clone lies one nucleotide away. The chain is built from TRBV29-1 and TRBJ2-1, with 10 bases aligning to TRBD2. Losses at the gene ends were 6 bases for V and 6 bases for J; bases not matched to a gene: 5. The CDR3 contains 13 residues. Per germline, CDR1 SQVTM and CDR2 ANQGSEA. CDR3 protein: CSVRLAGRNEQFF. The CDR3 DNA reads as TGCAGCGTCAGACTAGCGGGTCGCAATGAGCAGTTCTTC.

This clonotype was seen more than once but under ten times. The genes are TRBV29-1 and TRBJ1-1, with 11 bases fitting TRBD1. The CDR3 totals 12 residues. The trim removed 5 bases at V and 10 bases at J, leaving 6 bases unmatched. In germline, CDR1 is SQVTM, CDR2 ANQGSEA. The CDR3 coding sequence is TGCAGCGTTATTGGACAGGGGGCATTAGCTTTCTTT. Residues: CSVIGQGALAFF.